The 27 T cell receptor beta chains below come from one sample, sequenced in a study of early T cells in non-severe SARS-CoV-2 infection. TCRdb recomputed calls from the 5' RACE reads with MiXCR, one row per CDR3 protein. The data contain tens of thousands of distinct CDR3 sequences, roughly 12% of them singletons. Source: whole blood, taken at baseline. Receptors were obtained from an adult who was a healthcare worker with PCR-confirmed SARS-CoV-2 infection or an uninfected control (not recorded which).

This clonotype showed up many times. The J gene is TRBJ1-2, the V gene TRBV20-1; D uncertain. Trimming removed 3 bases at V and 7 bases at J, with 24 bases between. The CDR3 loop spans 16 amino acids. Germline lookup yields CDR1 DFQATT and CDR2 SNEGSKA (reference sequence). The CDR3 DNA reads as TGCAGTGCTAGTAGGACCGCCAGACTCCCACACGGTGGCTACACCTTC. Amino acids: CSASRTARLPHGGYTF.

This clonotype was observed many times. The chain recombines TRBV19 with TRBJ2-7, with no clear D. The ends were cut back, 1 base at V and 12 bases at J, with 16 bases in the middle. This CDR3 has 13 residues. Per the germline V gene, CDR1 is LNHDA and CDR2 is SQIVND (reference sequence). CDR3 sequence (DNA): TGTGCCAGTAGTATAGCGAACACTCGGCGTCTGTACTTC. It is translated as CASSIANTRRLYF.

This clonotype was observed once. The chain is built from TRBV5-5 and TRBJ1-4, with D hard to call. CDR1 is SGHKS, CDR2 YYEKEE, per germline (reference sequence). This CDR3 region has 13 residues. V was trimmed by 5 bases and J by 0 bases, leaving 5 bases between them. This chain's CDR3 is CASREATNEKLFF. The CDR3 DNA follows: TGTGCCAGCAGAGAAGCAACTAATGAAAAACTGTTTTTT.

There are a few counts of this clonotype. The genes are TRBV6-5 and TRBJ1-4; D uncertain. This CDR3 comprises 16 residues. V lost 0 bases and J lost 8, with 16 bases in between. The germline CDR1 and CDR2 sequences are MNHEY and SVGAGI. CDR3 protein: CASSYSILPGEEKLFF. CDR3 DNA: TGTGCCAGCAGTTACTCGATTCTCCCTGGGGAGGAAAAACTGTTTTTT.

This sequence joins TRBV28 and TRBJ2-7; D is perhaps TRBD2 (6 bases). Germline V gene lookup returns CDR1 MDHEN and CDR2 SYDVKM. The CDR3 runs to 13 residues. V was clipped by 6 bases and J by 0 bases, with 9 bases between them. The CDR3: CASRGLLSYEQYF. The CDR3, as DNA: TGTGCCAGCAGGGGACTCCTCTCCTACGAGCAGTACTTC.

This chain connects TRBV10-2 to TRBJ2-5, with 10 nucleotides matching TRBD1. V was clipped by 6 bases and J by 1 base; unmatched bases: 2. Germline V gene lookup returns CDR1 WSHSY and CDR2 SAAADI. CDR3 length equals 14 residues. Written as DNA, the CDR3 is TGCGCCAGCAGCAGACAGGGGGCCCAAGAGACCCAGTACTTC. It specifies CASSRQGAQETQYF.

The V and J genes are TRBV12-3 or TRBV12-4 and TRBJ2-7; 7 bases align to TRBD2. Trimming at V came to 10 bases and at J to 4 bases, leaving 7 bases not matched to a gene. The CDR3 has 12 amino acids. This CDR3 reads CATGGRLYEQYF. CDR3 in DNA: TGTGCCACGGGGGGTAGGCTATACGAGCAGTACTTC.

This clonotype was observed a few times. The rearrangement joins TRBV5-1 to TRBJ2-1, with 8 positions matching TRBD1. The V gene's germline CDR1 is SGHRS and CDR2 YFSETQ. The V and J ends lost 1 base and 6 bases, in that order; junction bases with no gene match: 3. The CDR3 extends over 14 amino acids. The CDR3 DNA follows: TGCGCCAGCAGCTTGTCGACAGGGGTCAATGAGCAGTTCTTC. Residues: CASSLSTGVNEQFF.

The chain joins TRBV5-1 to TRBJ1-4, with a tentative D call TRBD1 (6 bases). Germline CDR1 SGHRS, CDR2 YFSETQ. The length of the CDR3 is 14 residues. With 4 bases removed from V and 5 bases from J, the gap between germline ends came to 12 bases. The DNA for the CDR3 is TGCGCCAGCAGCCCAGGACAGATAAATGAAAAACTGTTTTTT. Translated, it gives CASSPGQINEKLFF.

J is TRBJ2-5 and V is TRBV2, with D tentatively TRBD1 or TRBD2 (6 bases each). The CDR3 spans 16 residues. Germline CDR1 is SNHLY and CDR2 is FYNNEI. V shed 0 bases and J shed 1 base, with 12 bases lying between them. The CDR3 sequence: CASSEALGGAQETQYF. The DNA for the CDR3 is TGTGCCAGCAGTGAAGCGCTCGGGGGCGCCCAAGAGACCCAGTACTTC.

This clonotype was found many times. The chain couples TRBV20-1 to TRBJ1-3; D may be TRBD1 (5 bases). V lost 0 bases, J lost 4 bases, and 13 bases lay in between. Germline-derived CDR1 and CDR2 are DFQATT and SNEGSKA (reference sequence). CDR3 length equals 15 residues. The CDR3 DNA is TGCAGTGCTAGAGAGGGGCGATCGAAAGGAAACACCATATATTTT. Protein: CSAREGRSKGNTIYF.

This clonotype appeared a few times. The rearrangement uses TRBV24-1 and TRBJ2-7; D uncertain. The CDR3 contains 15 residues. The V end was cut by 3 bases, the J end by 6 bases, with 17 bases between. Germline lookup yields CDR1 KGHDR and CDR2 SFDVKD. CDR3 DNA sequence: TGTGCCACCAGTGATACTACCCTGGACGCTACCGAGCAGTACTTC. This sequence encodes CATSDTTLDATEQYF.

This clonotype came up many times. The gene calls are TRBV25-1 and TRBJ1-2; TRBD1 agrees at 7 bases. J was trimmed by 5 bases and V by 1 base; bases with no gene match: 1. This CDR3 has 13 amino acids. In germline, CDR1 is MGHDK, CDR2 SYGVNS. The CDR3 nucleotides read TGTGCCAGCAGTGAATGGGGACAGTATGGCTACACCTTC. It specifies CASSEWGQYGYTF.

This chain uses TRBV7-8 with TRBJ2-7, with 12 bases lining up with TRBD1. Germline values: CDR1 SGHVS, CDR2 FQNEAQ. With V trimmed by 4 bases and J by 7 bases, 11 bases remained unmatched. The CDR3 runs 16 residues. CDR3 protein: CASSSLAGQGAGEQYF. The CDR3 DNA reads as TGTGCCAGCAGCTCCCTTGCGGGACAGGGGGCAGGAGAGCAGTACTTC.

This rearrangement joins TRBV5-5 to TRBJ1-4; 8 bases align to TRBD1. The V segment lost 4 bases and the J segment 6 bases; nucleotides outside the gene matches: 8. CDR3 length: 15 amino acids. From germline, CDR1 is SGHKS and CDR2 YYEKEE (reference sequence). The CDR3 DNA follows: TGTGCCAGCAGCGATGGAGACAGGGGAGATGAAAAACTGTTTTTT. Amino acids: CASSDGDRGDEKLFF.

This clonotype was seen repeatedly, ten times or more. The genes are TRBV5-1 and TRBJ2-7; D possibly corresponds to TRBD1 (5 bases). Trimming removed 2 bases at V and 4 bases at J, with 7 bases between. The CDR3 runs 12 residues. Germline V gene lookup returns CDR1 SGHRS and CDR2 YFSETQ. The CDR3 reads CASSLKGYEQYF. The CDR3 nucleotides are TGCGCCAGCAGCTTAAAGGGGTACGAGCAGTACTTC.

This clonotype was seen more than once but under ten times. The rearrangement links TRBV12-3 or TRBV12-4 to TRBJ2-5; tentatively, D is TRBD2 (6 bases). The CDR3 is made up of 13 amino acids. The V and J ends lost 3 bases and 4 bases respectively, with 9 bases between them. The CDR3 DNA reads as TGTGCCAGCAGTTTCGGGGGTTCAGAGACCCAGTACTTC. This codes for CASSFGGSETQYF.

A few counts support this clonotype. This sequence joins TRBV11-2 and TRBJ2-3; TRBD2 aligns across 8 bases. Germline V CDR1 and CDR2: SGHAT, FQNNGV. V shed 5 bases, J shed 2 bases, and the junction held 9 bases outside the gene matches. This CDR3 is built from 16 residues. CDR3 nucleotide sequence: TGTGCCAGCAGCCCCCGGTTAGCGGGGCACACAGATACGCAGTATTTT. It encodes CASSPRLAGHTDTQYF.

This clonotype was recorded at least ten times. V gene TRBV6-5 combines with J gene TRBJ2-1; tentatively, D is TRBD1 or TRBD2 (5 bases each). V lost 0 bases, J lost 2 bases, and 8 bases lay in between. Germline V gives CDR1 MNHEY, CDR2 SVGAGI. This CDR3 is built from 15 residues. The CDR3 region is CASSYSGVAYNEQFF. CDR3 sequence (DNA): TGTGCCAGCAGTTACTCGGGGGTTGCCTACAATGAGCAGTTCTTC.

This clonotype was counted between two and nine times. The chain combines TRBV25-1 with TRBJ2-2; 8 nucleotides align to TRBD1. Germline CDR1 and CDR2: MGHDK and SYGVNS. CDR3 length: 14 amino acids. The J segment lost 5 bases and the V segment lost 5 bases, leaving 4 bases of the junction unmatched. The CDR3 DNA follows: TGTGCCAGCAGTCGGCAGGGGGCTACCGGGGAGCTGTTTTTT. Residues: CASSRQGATGELFF. Complete variable domain (other parts from reference TRBV25-1 and TRBJ2-2): EADIYQTPRYLVIGTGKKITLECSQTMGHDKMYWYQQDPGMELHLIHYSYGVNSTEKGDLSSESTVSRIRTEHFPLTLESARPSHTSQYLCASSRQGATGELFFGEGSRLTVL.

This clonotype was recorded many times. V usage is TRBV11-2 and J usage is TRBJ1-6; 8 nucleotides line up with TRBD1. In germline, CDR1 is SGHAT, CDR2 FQNNGV. This CDR3 contains 14 residues. V lost 1 base and J lost 9; bases outside the gene matches: 2. As DNA, the CDR3 is TGTGCCAGCAGCTTAGGGCAGGGGGCTTCACCCCTCCACTTT. Protein product: CASSLGQGASPLHF.

This clonotype was recorded a few times. The chain employs TRBV5-1 and TRBJ1-1; perhaps TRBD1 as D (6 bases). The CDR3 contains 14 residues. Per the germline V gene, CDR1 is SGHRS and CDR2 is YFSETQ. V lost 0 bases to trimming and J lost 1 base, with 7 bases between them. The CDR3 spells CASSLADRNTEAFF. Written as DNA, the CDR3 is TGCGCCAGCAGCTTGGCGGACAGGAACACTGAAGCTTTCTTT.

There are a few counts of this clonotype. The chain joins TRBV7-2 to TRBJ2-7; 8 bases are shared with TRBD2. Germline assignment: CDR1 SGHTA and CDR2 FQGNSA. V lost 1 base, J lost 1 base, and 6 bases stayed unmatched. This CDR3 contains 16 residues. The CDR3: CASSLGSRGASYEQYF. CDR3 sequence (DNA): TGTGCCAGCAGCTTAGGTTCGCGGGGGGCATCCTACGAGCAGTACTTC. Based on the CDR3 plus reference TRBV7-2 and TRBJ2-7, the full variable domain is GAGVSQSPSNKVTEKGKDVELRCDPISGHTALYWYRQSLGQGLEFLIYFQGNSAPDKSGLPSDRFSAERTGGSVSTLTIQRTQQEDSAVYLCASSLGSRGASYEQYFGPGTRLTVT.

This clonotype was detected ten times or more. The rearrangement joins TRBV4-2 to TRBJ2-7; D unresolved. The CDR3 covers 15 residues. V lost 0 bases and J lost 7, with 16 bases in between. Germline V lookup: CDR1 LGHNA, CDR2 YNFKEQ. CDR3 residues: CASSQDNAVLREQYF. CDR3 DNA sequence: TGTGCCAGCAGCCAAGATAATGCAGTTCTACGAGAGCAGTACTTC.

This clonotype was counted a few times. This sequence joins TRBV12-3 or TRBV12-4 and TRBJ1-3; D unresolved. This CDR3 region has 13 residues. Trimming cost V 2 bases and J 4 bases, with 6 bases left between them. Here the CDR3 DNA reads TGTGCCAGCAGTTTACCCAGGGGAAACACCATATATTTT. The encoded protein is CASSLPRGNTIYF.

The chain joins TRBV20-1 to TRBJ1-1; perhaps TRBD1 as D (5 bases). Trimming cost V 1 base and J 6 bases, with 12 bases left between them. This CDR3 is 13 amino acids long. The germline V gene has CDR1 DFQATT and CDR2 SNEGSKA (reference sequence). The CDR3 DNA is TGCAGTGCTAGAGGCCCCAGGGTGCCTGAAGCTTTCTTT. Its translation is CSARGPRVPEAFF.

CDR3: CSVLLGAGDLETQYF. The CDR3 DNA is TGCAGCGTCCTCCTGGGAGCGGGGGACCTAGAGACCCAGTACTTC. The genes are TRBV29-1 and TRBJ2-5; 8 nucleotides align to TRBD2. Germline trimming cut 6 bases from V and 4 bases from J; bases unmatched to any gene: 13. The CDR3 sequence is 15 residues long. Looked up from germline, CDR1 is SQVTM and CDR2 is ANQGSEA.